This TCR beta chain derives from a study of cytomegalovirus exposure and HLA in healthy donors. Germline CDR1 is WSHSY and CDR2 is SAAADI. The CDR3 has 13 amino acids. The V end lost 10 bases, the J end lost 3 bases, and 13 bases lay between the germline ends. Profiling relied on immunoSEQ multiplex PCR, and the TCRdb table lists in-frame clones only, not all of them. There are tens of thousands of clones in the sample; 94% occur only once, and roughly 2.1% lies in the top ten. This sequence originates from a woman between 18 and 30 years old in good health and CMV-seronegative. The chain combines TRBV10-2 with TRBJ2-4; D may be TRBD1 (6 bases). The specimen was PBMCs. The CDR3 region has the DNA TGCGCCACGAAAGGGGGTCTCAAAAACATTCAGTACTTC. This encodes CATKGGLKNIQYF.